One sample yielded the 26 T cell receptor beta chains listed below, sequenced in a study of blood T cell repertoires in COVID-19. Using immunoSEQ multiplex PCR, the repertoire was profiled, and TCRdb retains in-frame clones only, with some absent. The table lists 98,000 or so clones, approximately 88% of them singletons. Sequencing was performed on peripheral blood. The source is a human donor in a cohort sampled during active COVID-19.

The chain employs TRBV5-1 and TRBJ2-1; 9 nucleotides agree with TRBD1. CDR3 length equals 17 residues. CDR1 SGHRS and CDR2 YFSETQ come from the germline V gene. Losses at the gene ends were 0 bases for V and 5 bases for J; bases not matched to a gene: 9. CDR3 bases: TGCGCCAGCAGCTTGGGCTACGGGACAGGGAGGAACAATGAGCAGTTCTTC. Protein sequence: CASSLGYGTGRNNEQFF.

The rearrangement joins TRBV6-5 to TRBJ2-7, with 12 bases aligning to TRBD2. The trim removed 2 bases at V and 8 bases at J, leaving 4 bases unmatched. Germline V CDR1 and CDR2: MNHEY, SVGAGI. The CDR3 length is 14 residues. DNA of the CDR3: TGTGCCAGCAGTTACCTCCTAGCGGGAGGGCAGCAGTACTTC. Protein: CASSYLLAGGQQYF.

CDR3 amino acids: CASSQGGGYGYTF. The CDR3 DNA reads TGTGCCAGCAGCCAGGGGGGGGGCTATGGCTACACCTTC. The chain couples TRBV3-1 (or the pseudogene TRBV3-2) to TRBJ1-2, with D perhaps TRBD1 (5 bases). CDR3 length: 13 residues. Trimming removed 3 bases from V and 4 bases from J, with 9 bases in between. From germline, CDR1 is LGHDT and CDR2 YNNKEL (reference sequence).

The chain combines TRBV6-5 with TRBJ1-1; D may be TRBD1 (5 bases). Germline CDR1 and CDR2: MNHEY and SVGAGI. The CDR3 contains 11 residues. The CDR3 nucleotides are TGTGCAGTGACAGTGAACACTGAAGCTTTCTTT. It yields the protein CAVTVNTEAFF.

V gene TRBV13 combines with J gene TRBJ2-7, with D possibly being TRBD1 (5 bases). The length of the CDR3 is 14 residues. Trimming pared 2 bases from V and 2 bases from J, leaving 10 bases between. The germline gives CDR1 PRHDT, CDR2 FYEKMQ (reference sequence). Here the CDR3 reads CASSLRGAAYEQYF. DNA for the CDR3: TGTGCCAGCAGCTTAAGGGGTGCCGCCTACGAGCAGTACTTC.

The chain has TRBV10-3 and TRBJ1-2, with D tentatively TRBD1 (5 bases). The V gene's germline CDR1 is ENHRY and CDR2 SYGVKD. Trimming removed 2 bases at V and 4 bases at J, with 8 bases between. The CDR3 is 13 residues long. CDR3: CAISEETAYGYTF. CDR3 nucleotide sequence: TGTGCCATCAGTGAGGAGACAGCCTATGGCTACACCTTC.

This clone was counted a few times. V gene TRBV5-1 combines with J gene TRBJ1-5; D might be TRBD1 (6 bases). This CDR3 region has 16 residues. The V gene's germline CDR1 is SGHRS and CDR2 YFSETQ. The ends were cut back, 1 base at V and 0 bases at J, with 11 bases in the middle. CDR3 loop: CASSLSGAYSNQPQHF. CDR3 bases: TGCGCCAGCAGCTTGTCAGGGGCGTATAGCAATCAGCCCCAGCATTTT.

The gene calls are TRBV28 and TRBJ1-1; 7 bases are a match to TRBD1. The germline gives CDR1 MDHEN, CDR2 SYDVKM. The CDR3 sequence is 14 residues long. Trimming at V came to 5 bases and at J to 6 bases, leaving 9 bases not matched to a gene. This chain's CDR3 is CASSPTGSVAEAFF. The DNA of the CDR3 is TGTGCCAGCAGTCCGACAGGGTCAGTCGCTGAAGCTTTCTTT.

CDR3 in amino acids: CASRKGTGLSAFGNTIYF. Written as DNA, the CDR3 is TGTGCCAGTCGAAAGGGGACAGGCCTCTCCGCGTTTGGAAACACCATATATTTT. The V gene is TRBV9, the J gene TRBJ1-3, with 8 bases fitting TRBD1. This CDR3 spans 18 amino acids. CDR1 and CDR2 from the germline V gene are SGDLS and YYNGEE. The V gene end was trimmed by 8 bases and the J gene end by 3 bases; junction bases not matched to a gene: 19.

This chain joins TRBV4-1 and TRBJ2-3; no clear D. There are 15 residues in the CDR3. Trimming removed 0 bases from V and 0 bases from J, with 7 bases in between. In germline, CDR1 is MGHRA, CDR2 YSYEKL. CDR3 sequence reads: CASSQDPTSTDTQYF. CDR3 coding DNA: TGCGCCAGCAGCCAAGATCCTACTAGCACAGATACGCAGTATTTT.

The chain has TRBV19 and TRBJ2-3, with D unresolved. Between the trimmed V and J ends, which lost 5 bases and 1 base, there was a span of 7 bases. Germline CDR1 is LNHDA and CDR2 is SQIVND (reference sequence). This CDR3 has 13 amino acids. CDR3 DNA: TGTGCCAGTAGTGGCGGAGGCACAGATACGCAGTATTTT. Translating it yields CASSGGGTDTQYF.

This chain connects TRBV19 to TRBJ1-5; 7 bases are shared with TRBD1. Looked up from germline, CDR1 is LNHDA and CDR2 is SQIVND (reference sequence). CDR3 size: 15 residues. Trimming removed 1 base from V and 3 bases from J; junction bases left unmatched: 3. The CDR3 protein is CASSIGQGFNQPQHF. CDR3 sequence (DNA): TGTGCCAGTAGTATAGGACAGGGCTTCAATCAGCCCCAGCATTTT.

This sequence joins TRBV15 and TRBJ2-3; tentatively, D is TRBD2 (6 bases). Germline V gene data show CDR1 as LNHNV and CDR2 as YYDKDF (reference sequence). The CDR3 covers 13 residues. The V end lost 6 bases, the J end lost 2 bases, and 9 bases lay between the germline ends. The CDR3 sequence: CATSREYTDTQYF. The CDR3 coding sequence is TGTGCCACCAGTCGGGAGTACACAGATACGCAGTATTTT.

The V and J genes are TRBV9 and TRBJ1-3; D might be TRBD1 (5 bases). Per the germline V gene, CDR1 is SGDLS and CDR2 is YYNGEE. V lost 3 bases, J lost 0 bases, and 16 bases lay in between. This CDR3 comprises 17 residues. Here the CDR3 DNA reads TGTGCCAGCAGCGAAAGTTGGGGCAGGAGCTCTGGAAACACCATATATTTT. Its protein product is CASSESWGRSSGNTIYF.

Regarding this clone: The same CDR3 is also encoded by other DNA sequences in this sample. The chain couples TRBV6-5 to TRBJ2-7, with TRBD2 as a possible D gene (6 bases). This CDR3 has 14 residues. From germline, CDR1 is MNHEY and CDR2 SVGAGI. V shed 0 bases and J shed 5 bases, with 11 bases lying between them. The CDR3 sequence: CASSYSRGSHEQYF. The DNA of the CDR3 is TGTGCCAGCAGTTACTCACGGGGGTCCCACGAGCAGTACTTC.

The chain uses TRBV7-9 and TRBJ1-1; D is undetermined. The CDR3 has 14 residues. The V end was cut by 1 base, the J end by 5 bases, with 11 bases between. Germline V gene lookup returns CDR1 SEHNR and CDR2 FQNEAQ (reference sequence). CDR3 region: CASSLVEGGTEAFF. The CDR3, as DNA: TGTGCCAGCAGCTTAGTTGAGGGCGGGACTGAAGCTTTCTTT.

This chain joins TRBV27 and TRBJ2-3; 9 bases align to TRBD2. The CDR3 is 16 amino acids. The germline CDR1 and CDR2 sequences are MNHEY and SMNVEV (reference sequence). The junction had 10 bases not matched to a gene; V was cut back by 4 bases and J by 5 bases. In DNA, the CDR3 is TGTGCCAGCAGTTCCCCTCTGGCGGGAGGGCGAGATACGCAGTATTTT. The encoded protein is CASSSPLAGGRDTQYF.

The CDR3 region is CATGGGRNTEAFF. The CDR3 coding sequence is TGTGCCACCGGCGGGGGGCGGAACACTGAAGCTTTCTTT. The chain has TRBV6-5 and TRBJ1-1, with D possibly TRBD1 on 6 matching bases. Germline-derived CDR1 and CDR2 are MNHEY and SVGAGI. There are 13 residues in the CDR3. Trimming left V 10 bases short and J 1 base short, with 13 bases between.

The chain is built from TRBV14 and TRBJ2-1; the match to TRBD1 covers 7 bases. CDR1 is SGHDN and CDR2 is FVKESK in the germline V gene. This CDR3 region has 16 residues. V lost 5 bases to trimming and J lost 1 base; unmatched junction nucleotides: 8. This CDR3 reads CASSTHRDSSYNEQFF. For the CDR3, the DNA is TGTGCCAGCAGCACGCACCGGGACAGTTCCTACAATGAGCAGTTCTTC.

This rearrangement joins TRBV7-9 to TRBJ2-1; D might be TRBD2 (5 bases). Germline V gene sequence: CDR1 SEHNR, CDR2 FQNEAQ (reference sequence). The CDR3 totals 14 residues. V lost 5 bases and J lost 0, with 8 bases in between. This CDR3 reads CASSPRDSYNEQFF. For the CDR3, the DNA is TGTGCCAGCAGCCCCCGGGACTCCTACAATGAGCAGTTCTTC.

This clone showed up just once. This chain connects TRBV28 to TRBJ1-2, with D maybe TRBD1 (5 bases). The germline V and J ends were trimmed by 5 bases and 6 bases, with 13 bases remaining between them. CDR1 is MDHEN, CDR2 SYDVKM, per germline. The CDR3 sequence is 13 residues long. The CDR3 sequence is CASSPDRSHGYTF. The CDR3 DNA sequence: TGTGCCAGCAGTCCCGACAGAAGCCATGGCTACACCTTC.

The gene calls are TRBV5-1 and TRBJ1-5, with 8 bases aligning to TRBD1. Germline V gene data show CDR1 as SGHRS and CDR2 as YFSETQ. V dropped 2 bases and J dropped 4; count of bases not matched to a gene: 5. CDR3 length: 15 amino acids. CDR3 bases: TGCGCCAGCAGCTTCGGGACAGGCGATAATCAGCCCCAGCATTTT. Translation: CASSFGTGDNQPQHF.

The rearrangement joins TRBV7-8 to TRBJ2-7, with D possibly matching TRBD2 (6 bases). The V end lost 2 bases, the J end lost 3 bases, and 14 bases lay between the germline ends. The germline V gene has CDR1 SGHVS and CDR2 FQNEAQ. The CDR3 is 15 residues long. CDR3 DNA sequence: TGTGCCAGCAGCTTAATCGGAGGGATAATCTACGAGCAGTACTTC. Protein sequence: CASSLIGGIIYEQYF.

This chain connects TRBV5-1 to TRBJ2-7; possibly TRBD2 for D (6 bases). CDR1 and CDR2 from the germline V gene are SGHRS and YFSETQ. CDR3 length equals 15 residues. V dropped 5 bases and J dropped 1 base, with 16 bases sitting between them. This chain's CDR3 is CASSSGTGLSYEQYF. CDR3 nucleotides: TGCGCCAGCAGTTCTGGGACTGGGTTATCCTACGAGCAGTACTTC. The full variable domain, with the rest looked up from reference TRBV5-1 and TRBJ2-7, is KAGVTQTPRYLIKTRGQQVTLSCSPISGHRSVSWYQQTPGQGLQFLFEYFSETQRNKGNFPGRFSGRQFSNSRSEMNVSTLELGDSALYLCASSSGTGLSYEQYFGPGTRLTVT.

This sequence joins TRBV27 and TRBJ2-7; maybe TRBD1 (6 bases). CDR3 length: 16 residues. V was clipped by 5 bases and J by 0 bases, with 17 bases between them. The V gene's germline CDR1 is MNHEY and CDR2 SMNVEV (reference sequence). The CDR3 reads CASSPSPPTGSYEQYF. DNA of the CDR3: TGTGCCAGCAGTCCGTCGCCACCGACAGGCTCCTACGAGCAGTACTTC.

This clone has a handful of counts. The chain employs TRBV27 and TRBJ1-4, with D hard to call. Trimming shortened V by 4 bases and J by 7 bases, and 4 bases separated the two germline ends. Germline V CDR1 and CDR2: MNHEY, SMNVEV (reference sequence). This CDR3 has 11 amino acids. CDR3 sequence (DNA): TGTGCCAGCAGTTCCGGTGAAAAACTGTTTTTT. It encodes CASSSGEKLFF.